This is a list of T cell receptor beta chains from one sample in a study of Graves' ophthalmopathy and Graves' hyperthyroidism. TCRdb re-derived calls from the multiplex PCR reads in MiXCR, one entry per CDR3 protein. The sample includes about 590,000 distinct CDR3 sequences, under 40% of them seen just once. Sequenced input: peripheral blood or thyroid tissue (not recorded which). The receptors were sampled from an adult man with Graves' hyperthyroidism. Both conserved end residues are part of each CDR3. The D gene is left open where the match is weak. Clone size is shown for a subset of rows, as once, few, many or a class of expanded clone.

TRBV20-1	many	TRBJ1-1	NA	CSAFRRLMNTEAFF	TGCAGTGCTTTCCGACGGCTAATGAACACTGAAGCTTTCTTT
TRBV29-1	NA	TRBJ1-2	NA	CSLAGRLVGGYTF	TGCAGCTTAGCCGGACGGCTTGTGGGAGGCTACACCTTC
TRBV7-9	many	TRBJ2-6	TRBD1	CASSGQGGYLANVLTF	TGTGCCAGCAGCGGACAGGGGGGGTACTTGGCCAACGTCCTGACTTTC
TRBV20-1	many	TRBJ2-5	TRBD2	CSALRRGAGTQYF	TGCAGTGCTCTAAGGCGGGGGGCGGGGACCCAGTACTTC
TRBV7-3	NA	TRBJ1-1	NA	CASSLAGRGGASEAFF	TGTGCCAGCAGCTTAGCTGGGAGGGGAGGGGCTAGTGAAGCTTTCTTT
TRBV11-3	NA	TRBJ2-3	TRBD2	CASSPKRGASTDTQYF	TGTGCCAGCAGCCCCAAGCGGGGGGCTAGCACAGATACGCAGTATTTT
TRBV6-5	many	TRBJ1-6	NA	CASSSWSDSPLHF	TGTGCCAGCAGTTCCTGGAGTGATTCACCCCTCCACTTT
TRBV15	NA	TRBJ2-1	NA	CATSGQGVEQFF	TGTGCCACTAGCGGCCAGGGGGTTGAGCAGTTCTTC
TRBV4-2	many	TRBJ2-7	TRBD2	CASSQEWTSMDEQYF	TGTGCCAGCAGCCAAGAATGGACTAGCATGGACGAGCAGTACTTC
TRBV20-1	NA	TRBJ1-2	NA	CSARGVLRQAYGYTF	TGCAGTGCTAGAGGAGTTTTGCGACAGGCCTATGGCTACACCTTC
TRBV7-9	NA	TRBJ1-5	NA	CASNWEGKKSYEHF	TGTGCCAGCAACTGGGAGGGCAAAAAGTCCTACGAGCATTTT
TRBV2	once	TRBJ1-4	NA	CASRPRGSNEKLFF	TGTGCCAGCAGACCACGGGGTTCTAATGAAAAACTGTTTTTT
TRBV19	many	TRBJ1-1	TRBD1	CASSIWTGGTEAFF	TGTGCCAGTAGTATTTGGACAGGGGGCACTGAAGCTTTCTTT
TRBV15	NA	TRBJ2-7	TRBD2	CATSRVDWDYNEQYF	TGTGCCACCAGCAGAGTTGATTGGGACTACAATGAGCAGTACTTC
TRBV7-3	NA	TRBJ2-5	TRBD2	CASSLIAGSSYNEQYF	TGTGCCAGCAGCTTAATAGCGGGAAGCTCCTACAATGAGCAGTACTTC
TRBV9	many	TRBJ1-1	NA	CASSVGTLGPEAFF	TGTGCCAGCAGCGTAGGCACATTGGGCCCTGAAGCTTTCTTT
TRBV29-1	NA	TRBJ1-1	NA	CSSGTLGTEAFF	TGCAGCTCTGGGACCCTGGGGACTGAAGCTTTCTTT